This entry is about one T cell receptor (beta chain). The antigen remains unidentified. This sample stems from a study of cytomegalovirus exposure and HLA in healthy donors. Assay used: immunoSEQ multiplex PCR; TCRdb lists only in-frame clones, some missing. The table shows tens of thousands of clones, with roughly nine tenths occurring only once. This CDR3 region has 15 residues. Germline CDR1 is SGHVS and CDR2 is FQNEAQ. The trim removed 5 bases at V and 0 bases at J, leaving 5 bases unmatched. Study observations and caveats: Per published reports, the classifier diagnosed cytomegalovirus status with high specificity and sensitivity. The tendency of first-cohort TCR clusters to co-occur in the 130 or so validation repertoires was identified by a subsequent analysis.

The receptor's source is a young woman in good health and CMV-seronegative. The chain joins TRBV7-8 to TRBJ1-2; 8 bases match TRBD1. Sequencing input: PBMCs. As DNA, the CDR3 is TGTGCCAGCAGCAGGGACAGGATAGCTAACTATGGCTACACCTTC. Translated, it gives CASSRDRIANYGYTF. The whole variable domain, remainder taken from reference TRBV7-8 and TRBJ1-2, is GAGVSQSPRYKVAKRGQDVALRCDPISGHVSLFWYQQALGQGPEFLTYFQNEAQLDKSGLPSDRFFAERPEGSVSTLKIQRTQQEDSAVYLCASSRDRIANYGYTFGSGTRLTVV.